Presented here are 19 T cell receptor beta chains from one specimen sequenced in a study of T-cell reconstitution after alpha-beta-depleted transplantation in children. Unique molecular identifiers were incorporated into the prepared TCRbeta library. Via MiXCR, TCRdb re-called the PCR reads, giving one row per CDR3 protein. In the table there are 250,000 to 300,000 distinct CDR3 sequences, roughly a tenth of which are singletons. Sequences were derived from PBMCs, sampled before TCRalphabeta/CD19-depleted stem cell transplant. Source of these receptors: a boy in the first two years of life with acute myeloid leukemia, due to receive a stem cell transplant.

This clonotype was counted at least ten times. CDR3 nucleotides: TGCAGTGCTACACGCCACTCTGGGGCCAACGTCCTGACTTTC. Protein sequence: CSATRHSGANVLTF. The V and J genes are TRBV20-1 and TRBJ2-6, with D uncertain. The CDR3 covers 14 residues. V lost 4 bases to trimming and J lost 0 bases, with 7 bases between them. Germline V CDR1 and CDR2: DFQATT, SNEGSKA (reference sequence).

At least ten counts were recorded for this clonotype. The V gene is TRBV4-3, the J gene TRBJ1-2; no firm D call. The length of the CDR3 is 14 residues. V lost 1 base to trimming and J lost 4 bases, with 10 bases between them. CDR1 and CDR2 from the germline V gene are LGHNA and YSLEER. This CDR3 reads CASSQGHARYGYTF. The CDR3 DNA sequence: TGCGCCAGCAGCCAAGGACATGCTCGCTATGGCTACACCTTC.

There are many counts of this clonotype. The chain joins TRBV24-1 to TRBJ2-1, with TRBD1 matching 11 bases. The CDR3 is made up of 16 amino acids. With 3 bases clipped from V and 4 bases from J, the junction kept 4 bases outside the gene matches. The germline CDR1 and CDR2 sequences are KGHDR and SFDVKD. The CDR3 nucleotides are TGTGCCACCAGTGATCGGACAGGGGGCGTATACAATGAGCAGTTCTTC. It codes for CATSDRTGGVYNEQFF.

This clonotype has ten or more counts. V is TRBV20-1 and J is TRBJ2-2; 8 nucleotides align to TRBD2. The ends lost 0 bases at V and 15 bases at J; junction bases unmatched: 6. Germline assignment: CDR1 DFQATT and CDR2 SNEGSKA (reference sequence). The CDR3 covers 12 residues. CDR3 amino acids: CSARETERGLFF. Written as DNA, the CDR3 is TGCAGTGCTAGAGAAACCGAGCGGGGGTTGTTTTTT.

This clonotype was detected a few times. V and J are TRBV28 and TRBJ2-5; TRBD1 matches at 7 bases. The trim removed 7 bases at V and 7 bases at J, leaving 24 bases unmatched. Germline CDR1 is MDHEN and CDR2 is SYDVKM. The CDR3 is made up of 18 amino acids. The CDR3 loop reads CASKPPTGNSMVGGTQYF. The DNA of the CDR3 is TGTGCCAGCAAGCCACCGACAGGGAATTCTATGGTTGGGGGGACCCAGTACTTC.

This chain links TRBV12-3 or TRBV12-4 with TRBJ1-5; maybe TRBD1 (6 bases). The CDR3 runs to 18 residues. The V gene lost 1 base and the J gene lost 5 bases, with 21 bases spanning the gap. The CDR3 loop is CASSLEKGTTGRYQPQHF. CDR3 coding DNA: TGTGCCAGCAGTTTAGAAAAGGGTACAACAGGGCGCTATCAGCCCCAGCATTTT.

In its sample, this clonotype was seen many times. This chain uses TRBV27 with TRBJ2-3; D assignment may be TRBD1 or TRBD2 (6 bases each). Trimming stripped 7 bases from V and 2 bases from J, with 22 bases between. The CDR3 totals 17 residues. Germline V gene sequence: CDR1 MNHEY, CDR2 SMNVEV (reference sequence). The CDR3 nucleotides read TGTGCCAGCAAGCTAGGGGGGTTCCCGAGGCCCACAGATACGCAGTATTTT. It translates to CASKLGGFPRPTDTQYF.

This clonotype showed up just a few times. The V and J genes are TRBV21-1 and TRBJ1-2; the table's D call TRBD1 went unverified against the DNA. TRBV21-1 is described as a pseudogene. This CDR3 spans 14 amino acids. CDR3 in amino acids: CASIKDLQGNGYTF. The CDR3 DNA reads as TGTGCCAGCATCAAGGACCTACAGGGGAATGGCTACACCTTC.

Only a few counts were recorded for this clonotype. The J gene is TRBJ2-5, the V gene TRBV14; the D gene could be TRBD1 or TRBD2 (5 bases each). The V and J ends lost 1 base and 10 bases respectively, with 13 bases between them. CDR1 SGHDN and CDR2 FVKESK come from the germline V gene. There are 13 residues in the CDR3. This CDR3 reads CASSQGGNRIQYF. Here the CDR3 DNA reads TGTGCCAGCAGCCAAGGGGGGAACCGGATCCAGTACTTC.

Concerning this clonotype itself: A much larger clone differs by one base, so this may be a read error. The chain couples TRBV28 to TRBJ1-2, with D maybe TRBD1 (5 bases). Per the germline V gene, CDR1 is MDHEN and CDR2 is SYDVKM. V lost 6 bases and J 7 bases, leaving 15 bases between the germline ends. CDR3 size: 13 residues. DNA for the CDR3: TGTGCCAGCAGCCTAGGGGTCGAGAGTGGCTACACCTTC. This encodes CASSLGVESGYTF.

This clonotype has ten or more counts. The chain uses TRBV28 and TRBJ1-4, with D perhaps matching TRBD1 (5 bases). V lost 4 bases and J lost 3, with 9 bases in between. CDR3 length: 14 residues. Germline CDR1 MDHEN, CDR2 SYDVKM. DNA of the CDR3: TGTGCCAGCAGTTGGACAATGCCTAATGAAAAACTGTTTTTT. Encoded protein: CASSWTMPNEKLFF.

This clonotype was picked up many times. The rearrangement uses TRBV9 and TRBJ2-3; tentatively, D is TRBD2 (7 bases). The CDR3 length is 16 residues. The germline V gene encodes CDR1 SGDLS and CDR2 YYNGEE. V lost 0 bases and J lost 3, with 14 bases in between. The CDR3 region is CASSVVGGRTTDTQYF. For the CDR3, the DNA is TGTGCCAGCAGCGTAGTCGGGGGGCGGACAACAGATACGCAGTATTTT.

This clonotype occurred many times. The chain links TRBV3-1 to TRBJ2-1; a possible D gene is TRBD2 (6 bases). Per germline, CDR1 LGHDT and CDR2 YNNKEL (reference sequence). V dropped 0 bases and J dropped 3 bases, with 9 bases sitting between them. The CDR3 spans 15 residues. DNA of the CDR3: TGTGCCAGCAGCCAAGAAATTAGCGGCTACAATGAGCAGTTCTTC. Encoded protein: CASSQEISGYNEQFF.

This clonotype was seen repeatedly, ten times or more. The CDR3 spells CASTVLAGADTQYF. The CDR3 coding sequence is TGTGCCAGCACAGTCCTAGCGGGAGCAGATACGCAGTATTTT. The chain is built from TRBV4-2 and TRBJ2-3; TRBD2 aligns across 10 bases. Germline loops: CDR1 LGHNA, CDR2 YNFKEQ. This CDR3 has 14 residues. The trim removed 7 bases at V and 4 bases at J, leaving 5 bases unmatched.

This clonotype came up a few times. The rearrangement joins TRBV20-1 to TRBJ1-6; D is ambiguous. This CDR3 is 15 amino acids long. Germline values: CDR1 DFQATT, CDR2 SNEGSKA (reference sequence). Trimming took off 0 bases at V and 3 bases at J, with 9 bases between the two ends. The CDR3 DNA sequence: TGCAGTGCTAGAGATCGGAACAGCTATAATTCACCCCTCCACTTT. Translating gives CSARDRNSYNSPLHF.

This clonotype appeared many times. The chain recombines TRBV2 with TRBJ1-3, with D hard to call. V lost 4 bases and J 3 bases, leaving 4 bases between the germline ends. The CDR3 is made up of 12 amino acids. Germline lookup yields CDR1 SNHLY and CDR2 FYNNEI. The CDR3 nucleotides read TGTGCCAGCAGTGCGGGTGGAAACACCATATATTTT. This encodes CASSAGGNTIYF.

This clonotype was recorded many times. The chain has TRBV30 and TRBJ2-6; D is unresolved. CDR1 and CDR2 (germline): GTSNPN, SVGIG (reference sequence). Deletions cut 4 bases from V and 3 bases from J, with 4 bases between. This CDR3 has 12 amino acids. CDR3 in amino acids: CAWTRGANVLTF. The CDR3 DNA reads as TGTGCCTGGACCCGTGGGGCCAACGTCCTGACTTTC.

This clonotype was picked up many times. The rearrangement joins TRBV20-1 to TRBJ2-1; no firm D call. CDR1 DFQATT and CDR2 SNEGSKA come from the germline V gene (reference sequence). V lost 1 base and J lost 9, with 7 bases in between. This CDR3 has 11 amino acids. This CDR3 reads CSARGPGEQFF. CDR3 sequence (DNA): TGCAGTGCTAGAGGTCCGGGTGAGCAGTTCTTC.

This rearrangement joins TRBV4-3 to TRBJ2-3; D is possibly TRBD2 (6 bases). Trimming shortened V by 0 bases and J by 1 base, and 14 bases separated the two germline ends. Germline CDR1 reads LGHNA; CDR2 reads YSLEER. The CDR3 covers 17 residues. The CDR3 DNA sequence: TGCGCCAGCAGCCAAGATTCCCCGGGACTCCGCACAGATACGCAGTATTTT. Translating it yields CASSQDSPGLRTDTQYF.